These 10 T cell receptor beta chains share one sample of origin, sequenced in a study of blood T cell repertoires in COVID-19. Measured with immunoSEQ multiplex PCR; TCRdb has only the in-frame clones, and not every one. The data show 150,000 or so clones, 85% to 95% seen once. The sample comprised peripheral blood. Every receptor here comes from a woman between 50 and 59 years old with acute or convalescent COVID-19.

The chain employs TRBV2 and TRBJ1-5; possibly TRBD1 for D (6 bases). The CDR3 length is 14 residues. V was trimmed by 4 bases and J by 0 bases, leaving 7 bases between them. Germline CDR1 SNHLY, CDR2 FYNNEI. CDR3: CASSVGHSNQPQHF. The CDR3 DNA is TGTGCCAGCAGTGTGGGACATAGCAATCAGCCCCAGCATTTT.

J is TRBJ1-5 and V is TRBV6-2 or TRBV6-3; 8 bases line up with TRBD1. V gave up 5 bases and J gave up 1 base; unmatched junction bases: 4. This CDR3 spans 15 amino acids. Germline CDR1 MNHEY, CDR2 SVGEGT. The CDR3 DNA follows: TGTGCCAGCAGTGGCCAGGGGGCAAGCAATCAGCCCCAGCATTTT. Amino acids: CASSGQGASNQPQHF.

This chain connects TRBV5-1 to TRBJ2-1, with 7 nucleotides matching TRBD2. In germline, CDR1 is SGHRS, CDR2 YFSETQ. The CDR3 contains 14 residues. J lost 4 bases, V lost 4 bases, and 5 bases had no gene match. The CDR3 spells CASSRSGEYNEQFF. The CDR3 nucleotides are TGCGCCAGCAGCCGGAGCGGGGAATACAATGAGCAGTTCTTC.

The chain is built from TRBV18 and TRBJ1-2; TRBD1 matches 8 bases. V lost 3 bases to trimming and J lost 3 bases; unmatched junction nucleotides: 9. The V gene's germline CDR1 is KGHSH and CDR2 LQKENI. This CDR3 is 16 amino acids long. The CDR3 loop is CASSPSAAGGDYGYTF. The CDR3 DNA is TGTGCCAGCTCACCCTCCGCGGCAGGGGGCGACTATGGCTACACCTTC.

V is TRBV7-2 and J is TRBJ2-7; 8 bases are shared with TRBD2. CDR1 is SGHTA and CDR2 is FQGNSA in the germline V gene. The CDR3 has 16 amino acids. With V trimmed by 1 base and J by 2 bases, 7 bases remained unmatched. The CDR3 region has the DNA TGTGCCAGCAGCTTAGACGGCGTCGGGGGGGCCTACGAGCAGTACTTC. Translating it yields CASSLDGVGGAYEQYF.

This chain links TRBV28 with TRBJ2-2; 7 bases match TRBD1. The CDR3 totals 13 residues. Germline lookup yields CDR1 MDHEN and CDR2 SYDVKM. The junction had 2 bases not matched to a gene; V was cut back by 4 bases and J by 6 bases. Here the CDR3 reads CASSYTGAGELFF. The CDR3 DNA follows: TGTGCCAGCAGTTATACAGGGGCCGGGGAGCTGTTTTTT.

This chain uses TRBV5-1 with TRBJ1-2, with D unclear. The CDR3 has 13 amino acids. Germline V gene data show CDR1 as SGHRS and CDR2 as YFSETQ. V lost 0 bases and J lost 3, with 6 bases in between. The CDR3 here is CASSLVTDYGYTF. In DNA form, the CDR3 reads TGCGCCAGCAGCTTGGTCACTGACTATGGCTACACCTTC.

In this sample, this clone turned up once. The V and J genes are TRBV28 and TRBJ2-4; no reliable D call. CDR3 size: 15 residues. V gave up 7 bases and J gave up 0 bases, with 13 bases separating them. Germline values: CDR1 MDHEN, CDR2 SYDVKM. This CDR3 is CASNDASIAKNIQYF. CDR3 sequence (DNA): TGTGCCAGCAATGATGCGAGTATAGCCAAAAACATTCAGTACTTC. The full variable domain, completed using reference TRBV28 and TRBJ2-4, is DVKVTQSSRYLVKRTGEKVFLECVQDMDHENMFWYRQDPGLGLRLIYFSYDVKMKEKGDIPEGYSVSREKKERFSLILESASTNQTSMYLCASNDASIAKNIQYFGAGTRLSVL.

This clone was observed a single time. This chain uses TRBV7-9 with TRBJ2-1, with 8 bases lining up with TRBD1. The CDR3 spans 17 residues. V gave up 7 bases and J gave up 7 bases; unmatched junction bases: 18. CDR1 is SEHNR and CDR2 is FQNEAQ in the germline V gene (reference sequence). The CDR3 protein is CASIPSQPGGAGNEQFF. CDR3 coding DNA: TGTGCCAGCATCCCATCTCAGCCAGGGGGCGCAGGGAATGAGCAGTTCTTC.

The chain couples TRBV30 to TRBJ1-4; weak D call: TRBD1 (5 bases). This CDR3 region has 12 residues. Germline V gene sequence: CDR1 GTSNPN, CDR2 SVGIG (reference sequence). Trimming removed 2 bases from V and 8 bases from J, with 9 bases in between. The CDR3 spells CAWSSGNEKLFF. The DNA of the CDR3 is TGTGCCTGGAGTTCAGGGAACGAAAAACTGTTTTTT.